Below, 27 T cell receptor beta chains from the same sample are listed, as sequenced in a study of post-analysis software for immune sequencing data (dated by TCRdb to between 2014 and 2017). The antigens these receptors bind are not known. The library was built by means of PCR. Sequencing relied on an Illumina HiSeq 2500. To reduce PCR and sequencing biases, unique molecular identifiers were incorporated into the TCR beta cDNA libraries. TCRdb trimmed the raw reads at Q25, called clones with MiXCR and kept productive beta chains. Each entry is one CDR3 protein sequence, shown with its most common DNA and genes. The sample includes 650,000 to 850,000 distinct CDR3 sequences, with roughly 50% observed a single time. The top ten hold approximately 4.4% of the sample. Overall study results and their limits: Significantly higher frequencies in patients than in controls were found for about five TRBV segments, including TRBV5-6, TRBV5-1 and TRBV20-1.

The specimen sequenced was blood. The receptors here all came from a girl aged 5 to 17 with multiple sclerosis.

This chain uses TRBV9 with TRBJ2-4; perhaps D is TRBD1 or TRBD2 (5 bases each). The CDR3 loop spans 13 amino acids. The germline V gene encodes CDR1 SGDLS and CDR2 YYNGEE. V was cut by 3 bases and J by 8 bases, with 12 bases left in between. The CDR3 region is CASSAGRFDIQYF. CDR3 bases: TGTGCCAGCAGCGCGGGACGGTTCGACATTCAGTACTTC.

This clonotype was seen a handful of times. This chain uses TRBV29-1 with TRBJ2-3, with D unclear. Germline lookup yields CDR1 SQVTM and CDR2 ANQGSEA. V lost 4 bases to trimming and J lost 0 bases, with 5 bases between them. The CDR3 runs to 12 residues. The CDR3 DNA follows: TGCAGCGTTGTCTACAGCACAGATACGCAGTATTTT. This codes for CSVVYSTDTQYF.

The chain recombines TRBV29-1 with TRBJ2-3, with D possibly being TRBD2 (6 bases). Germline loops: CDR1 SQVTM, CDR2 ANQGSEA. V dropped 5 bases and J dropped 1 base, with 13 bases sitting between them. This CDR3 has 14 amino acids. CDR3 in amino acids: CSVTRGAGTDTQYF. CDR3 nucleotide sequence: TGCAGCGTTACGCGGGGCGCAGGCACAGATACGCAGTATTTT.

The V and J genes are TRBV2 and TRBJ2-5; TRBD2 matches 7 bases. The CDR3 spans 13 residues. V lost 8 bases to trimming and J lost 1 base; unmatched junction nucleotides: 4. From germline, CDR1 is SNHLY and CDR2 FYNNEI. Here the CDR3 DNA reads TGTGCCAGCCAGCGGGGACTCCAAGAGACCCAGTACTTC. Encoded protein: CASQRGLQETQYF. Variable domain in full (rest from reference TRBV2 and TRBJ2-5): EPEVTQTPSHQVTQMGQEVILRCVPISNHLYFYWYRQILGQKVEFLVSFYNNEISEKSEIFDDQFSVERPDGSNFTLKIRSTKLEDSAMYFCASQRGLQETQYFGPGTRLLVL.

In DNA form, the CDR3 reads TGCAGTGCTAACCGGGACGGGATCACAGATACGCAGTATTTT. Its translation is CSANRDGITDTQYF. The chain has TRBV20-1 and TRBJ2-3; D possibly matches TRBD1 or TRBD2 (5 bases each). Germline CDR1 reads DFQATT; CDR2 reads SNEGSKA (reference sequence). The V and J ends lost 4 bases and 2 bases respectively, with 13 bases between them. The CDR3 is made up of 14 amino acids.

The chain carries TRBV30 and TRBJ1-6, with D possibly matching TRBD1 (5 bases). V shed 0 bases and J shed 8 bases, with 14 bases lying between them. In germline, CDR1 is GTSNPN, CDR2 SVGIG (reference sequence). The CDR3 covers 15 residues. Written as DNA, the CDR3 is TGTGCCTGGAGTGTACGTATGGGGCAACATTCACCCCTCCACTTT. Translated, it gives CAWSVRMGQHSPLHF.

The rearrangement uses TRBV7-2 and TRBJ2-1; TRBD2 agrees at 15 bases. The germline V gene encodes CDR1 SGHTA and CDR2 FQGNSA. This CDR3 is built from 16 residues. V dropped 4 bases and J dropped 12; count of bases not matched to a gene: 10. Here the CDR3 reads CASSSDGTSGGFGQFF. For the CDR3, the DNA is TGTGCCAGCAGCTCAGACGGGACTAGCGGGGGGTTTGGGCAGTTCTTC. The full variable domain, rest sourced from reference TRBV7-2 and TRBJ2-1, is GAGVSQSPSNKVTEKGKDVELRCDPISGHTALYWYRQSLGQGLEFLIYFQGNSAPDKSGLPSDRFSAERTGGSVSTLTIQRTQQEDSAVYLCASSSDGTSGGFGQFFGPGTRLTVL.

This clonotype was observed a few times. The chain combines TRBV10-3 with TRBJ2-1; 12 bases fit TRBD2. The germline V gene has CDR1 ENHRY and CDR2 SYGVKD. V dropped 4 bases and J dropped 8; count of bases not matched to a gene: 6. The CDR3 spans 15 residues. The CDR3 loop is CAISVASGRGYEQFF. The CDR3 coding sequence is TGTGCCATCAGTGTGGCTAGCGGGAGGGGCTATGAGCAGTTCTTC.

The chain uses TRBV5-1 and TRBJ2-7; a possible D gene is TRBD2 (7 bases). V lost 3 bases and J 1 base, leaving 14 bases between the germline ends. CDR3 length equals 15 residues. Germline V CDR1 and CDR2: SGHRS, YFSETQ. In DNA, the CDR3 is TGCGCCAGCAGCTGGGGGCGGGAGCGATCCTACGAGCAGTACTTC. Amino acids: CASSWGRERSYEQYF. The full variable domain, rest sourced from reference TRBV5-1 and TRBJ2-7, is KAGVTQTPRYLIKTRGQQVTLSCSPISGHRSVSWYQQTPGQGLQFLFEYFSETQRNKGNFPGRFSGRQFSNSRSEMNVSTLELGDSALYLCASSWGRERSYEQYFGPGTRLTVT.

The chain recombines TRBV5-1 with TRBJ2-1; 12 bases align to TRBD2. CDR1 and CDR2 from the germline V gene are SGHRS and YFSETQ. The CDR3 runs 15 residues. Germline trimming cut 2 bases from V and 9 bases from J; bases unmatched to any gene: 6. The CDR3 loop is CASSLGLAGSGEQFF. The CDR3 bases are TGCGCCAGCAGCTTAGGACTAGCGGGATCGGGTGAGCAGTTCTTC.

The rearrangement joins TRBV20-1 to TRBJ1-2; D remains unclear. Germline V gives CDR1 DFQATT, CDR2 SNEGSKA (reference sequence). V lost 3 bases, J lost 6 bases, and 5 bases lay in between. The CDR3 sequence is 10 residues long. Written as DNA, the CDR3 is TGCAGTGCTAGTCCTAATGGCTACACCTTC. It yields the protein CSASPNGYTF.

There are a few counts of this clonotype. The DNA of the CDR3 is TGTGCCATCAGTGACCGGACGGGACAACAAGATACGCAGTATTTT. Translated, it gives CAISDRTGQQDTQYF. V gene TRBV10-3 combines with J gene TRBJ2-3; a weak D match, TRBD1 (6 bases). The V and J ends lost 3 bases and 5 bases respectively, with 15 bases between them. The CDR3 runs to 15 residues. Germline CDR1 reads ENHRY; CDR2 reads SYGVKD.

The CDR3, as DNA: TGCAGTGCTAGAGTGAACTCGGATACGCAGTATTTT. Encoded protein: CSARVNSDTQYF. The chain joins TRBV20-1 to TRBJ2-3; no clear D gene. Germline V gives CDR1 DFQATT, CDR2 SNEGSKA (reference sequence). The CDR3 has 12 residues. With 1 base removed from V and 6 bases from J, the gap between germline ends came to 8 bases.

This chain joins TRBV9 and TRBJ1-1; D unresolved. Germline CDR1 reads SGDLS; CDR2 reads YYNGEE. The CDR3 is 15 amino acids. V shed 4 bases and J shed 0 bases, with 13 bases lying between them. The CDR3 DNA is TGTGCCAGCAGCCCCCGGGGAGTCTTGAACACTGAAGCTTTCTTT. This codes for CASSPRGVLNTEAFF.

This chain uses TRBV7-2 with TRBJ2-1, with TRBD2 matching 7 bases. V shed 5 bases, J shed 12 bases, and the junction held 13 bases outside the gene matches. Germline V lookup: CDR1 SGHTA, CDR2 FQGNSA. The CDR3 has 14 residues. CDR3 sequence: CASSRRLSGAWQFF. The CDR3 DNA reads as TGTGCCAGCAGCCGGCGACTAAGCGGGGCGTGGCAGTTCTTC.

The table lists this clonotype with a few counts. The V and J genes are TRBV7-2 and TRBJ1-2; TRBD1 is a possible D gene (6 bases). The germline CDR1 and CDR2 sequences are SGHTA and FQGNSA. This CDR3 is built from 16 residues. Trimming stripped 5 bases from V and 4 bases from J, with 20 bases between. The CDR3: CASSTDTQPGAYGYTF. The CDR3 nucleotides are TGTGCCAGCAGCACCGATACCCAACCAGGGGCCTATGGCTACACCTTC.

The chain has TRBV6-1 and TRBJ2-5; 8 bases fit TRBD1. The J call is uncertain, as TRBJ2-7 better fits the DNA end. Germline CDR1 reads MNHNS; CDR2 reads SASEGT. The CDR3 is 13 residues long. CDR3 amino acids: CASQEQGAHEQYF. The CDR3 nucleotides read TGTGCCTCCCAGGAGCAGGGGGCGCACGAGCAGTACTTC.

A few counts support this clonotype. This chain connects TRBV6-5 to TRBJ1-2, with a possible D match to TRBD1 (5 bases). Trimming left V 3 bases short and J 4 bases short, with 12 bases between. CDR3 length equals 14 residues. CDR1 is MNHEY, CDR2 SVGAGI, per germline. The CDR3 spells CASSYRQPIYGYTF. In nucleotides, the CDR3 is TGTGCCAGCAGTTATCGACAGCCGATCTATGGCTACACCTTC.

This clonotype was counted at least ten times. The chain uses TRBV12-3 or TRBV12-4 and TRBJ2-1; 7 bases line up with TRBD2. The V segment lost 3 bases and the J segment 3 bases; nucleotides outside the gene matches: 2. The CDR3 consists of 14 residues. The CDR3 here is CASSFGTNYNEQFF. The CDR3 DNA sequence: TGTGCCAGCAGTTTCGGGACTAACTACAATGAGCAGTTCTTC.

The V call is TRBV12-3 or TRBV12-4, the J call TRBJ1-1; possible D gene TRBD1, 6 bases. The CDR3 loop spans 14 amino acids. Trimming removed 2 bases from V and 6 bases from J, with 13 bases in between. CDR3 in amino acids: CASSLTGTFAEAFF. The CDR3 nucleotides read TGTGCCAGCAGTTTAACAGGGACCTTTGCTGAAGCTTTCTTT.

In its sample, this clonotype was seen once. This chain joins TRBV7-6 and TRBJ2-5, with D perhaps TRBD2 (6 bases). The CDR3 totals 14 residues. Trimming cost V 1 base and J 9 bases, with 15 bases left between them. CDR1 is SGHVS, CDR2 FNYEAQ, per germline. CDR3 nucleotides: TGTGCCAGCAGCTTAGGCAGCGGAGGGCGGTCCCAGTACTTC. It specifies CASSLGSGGRSQYF.

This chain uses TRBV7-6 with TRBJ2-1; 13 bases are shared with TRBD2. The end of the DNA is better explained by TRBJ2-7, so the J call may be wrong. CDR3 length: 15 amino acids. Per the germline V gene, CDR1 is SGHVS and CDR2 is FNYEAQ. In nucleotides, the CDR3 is TGTGCCAGCAGCTCGGGACTAGCGGGGTACAATGAGCAGTACTTC. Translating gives CASSSGLAGYNEQYF.

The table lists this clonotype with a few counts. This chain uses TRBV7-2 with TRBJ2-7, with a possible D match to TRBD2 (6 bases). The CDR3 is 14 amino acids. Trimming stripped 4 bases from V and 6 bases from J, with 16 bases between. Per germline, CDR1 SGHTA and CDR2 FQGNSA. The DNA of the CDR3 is TGTGCCAGCAGCTCAACGGGACTCCCGTCCGAGCAGTACTTC. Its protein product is CASSSTGLPSEQYF.

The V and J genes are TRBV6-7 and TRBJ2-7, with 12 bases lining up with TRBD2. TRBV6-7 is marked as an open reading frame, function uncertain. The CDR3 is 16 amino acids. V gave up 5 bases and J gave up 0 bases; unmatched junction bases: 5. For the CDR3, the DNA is TGTGCCAGCAGTAACTGGACTAGCGGGGACTCCTACGAGCAGTACTTC. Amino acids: CASSNWTSGDSYEQYF.

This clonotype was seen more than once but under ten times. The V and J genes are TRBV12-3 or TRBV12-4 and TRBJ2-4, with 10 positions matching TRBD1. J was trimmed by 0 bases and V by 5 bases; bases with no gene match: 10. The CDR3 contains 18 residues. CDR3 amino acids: CASSIRTGGPSAKNIQYF. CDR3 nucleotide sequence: TGTGCCAGCAGTATACGGACAGGGGGTCCCTCAGCCAAAAACATTCAGTACTTC.

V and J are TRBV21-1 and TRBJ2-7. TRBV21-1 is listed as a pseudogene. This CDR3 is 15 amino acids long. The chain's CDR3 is CASSNGVGKNYEQYF. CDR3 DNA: TGTGCCAGCAGCAATGGGGTGGGGAAGAACTACGAGCAGTACTTC.

CDR3 region: CATEKSSYNEQFF. As DNA, the CDR3 is TGTGCCACCGAAAAAAGCTCCTACAATGAGCAGTTCTTC. V gene TRBV7-8 combines with J gene TRBJ2-1; D gene ambiguous. The CDR3 contains 13 residues. Per the germline V gene, CDR1 is SGHVS and CDR2 is FQNEAQ. Trimming cost V 10 bases and J 0 bases, with 10 bases left between them.